The 8 T cell receptor beta chains below all came from one sample that was sequenced in a study of molecular identifiers for immune sequencing clone quantification. MiXCR, run by TCRdb on the PCR reads, gives a single entry per CDR3 protein. The sample includes about 500,000 distinct CDR3 sequences, around 23% of them seen just once. The sequenced sample was naive CD8+ T cells from blood, with Jurkat cell RNA spiked in. Subset specified: FACS-sorted CD8+CD4-CCR7+CD45RA+ naive T cells. The receptors originated from a human donor in good health. Some libraries in this study had Jurkat cell RNA spiked in.

There are many counts of this clonotype. The CDR3 DNA sequence: TGTGCCAGCAGTGAATTTCAAGGGCTCGCAGATACGCAGTATTTT. Amino acid sequence: CASSEFQGLADTQYF. This chain connects TRBV2 to TRBJ2-3; D remains unclear. Trimming removed 2 bases from V and 4 bases from J, with 13 bases in between. In germline, CDR1 is SNHLY, CDR2 FYNNEI. The CDR3 is 15 amino acids.

This clonotype showed up just a few times. The chain recombines TRBV12-3 or TRBV12-4 with TRBJ2-2, with D perhaps TRBD1 (6 bases). V was trimmed by 5 bases and J by 3 bases, leaving 13 bases between them. The CDR3 runs 15 residues. The CDR3 is CASSLYRVDTGELFF. CDR3 coding DNA: TGTGCCAGCAGTCTCTACAGGGTGGACACCGGGGAGCTGTTTTTT.

Comments on this clonotype: With a much larger clone just one base away, this may be a read error. The genes are TRBV6-2 or TRBV6-3 and TRBJ2-7; D possibly corresponds to TRBD2 (5 bases). In germline, CDR1 is MNHEY, CDR2 SVGEGT. CDR3 length: 12 amino acids. CDR3 residues: CASGELGYERYF. CDR3 nucleotide sequence: TGTGCCAGCGGGGAGCTTGGGTACGAGCGGTACTTC.

With respect to this clonotype: Just one base apart from a much larger clone, this may be a read error. In this CDR3 the conserved last residue, phenylalanine or tryptophan, is missing, so a read error is likely. The V gene is TRBV12-3 or TRBV12-4, the J gene TRBJ1-4; D is unresolved. CDR3 length: 14 amino acids. With 9 bases removed from V and 8 bases from J, the gap between germline ends came to 19 bases. The CDR3 region is CARNSRWVPEKLFL. Here the CDR3 DNA reads TGTGCCAGGAATAGTCGTTGGGTTCCGGAAAAACTGTTTTTA.

The gene calls are TRBV27 and TRBJ2-2, with 7 bases aligning to TRBD2. Trimming at V came to 5 bases and at J to 6 bases, leaving 12 bases not matched to a gene. The germline CDR1 and CDR2 sequences are MNHEY and SMNVEV (reference sequence). CDR3 length equals 16 residues. The CDR3 nucleotides read TGTGCCAGCAGTCACTCTAGCGGAGGGGCCCCCGGGGAGCTGTTTTTT. Translation gives CASSHSSGGAPGELFF.

In its sample, this clonotype was seen a few times. The chain uses TRBV6-5 and TRBJ2-7, with D perhaps given as TRBD1 or TRBD2 (5 bases each). The CDR3 has 15 residues. The V gene's germline CDR1 is MNHEY and CDR2 SVGAGI. The V end lost 4 bases, the J end lost 3 bases, and 16 bases lay between the germline ends. This CDR3 is CASSSLPGRGYEQYF. In DNA form, the CDR3 reads TGTGCCAGCAGTTCCTTGCCGGGACGGGGCTACGAGCAGTACTTC.

The chain has TRBV6-2 or TRBV6-3 and TRBJ2-4, with D possibly matching TRBD1 (6 bases). The V end lost 4 bases, the J end lost 5 bases, and 27 bases lay between the germline ends. This CDR3 spans 19 amino acids. Germline CDR1 reads MNHEY; CDR2 reads SVGEGT. The CDR3 loop reads CASSSRSGWAQGFENIQYF. In nucleotides, the CDR3 is TGTGCCAGCAGTTCTAGAAGTGGATGGGCCCAGGGGTTCGAAAACATTCAGTACTTC.

This clonotype appeared many times. This chain uses TRBV7-9 with TRBJ2-3, with 12 bases that match TRBD1. The junction had 8 bases not matched to a gene; V was cut back by 5 bases and J by 5 bases. CDR1 SEHNR and CDR2 FQNEAQ come from the germline V gene (reference sequence). The CDR3 loop spans 16 amino acids. The CDR3 region is CASSPPGQGAIDTQYF. CDR3 bases: TGTGCCAGCAGCCCCCCGGGACAGGGGGCAATAGATACGCAGTATTTT.